These 5 T cell receptor beta chains share one sample of origin, sequenced in a study of blood T cells in healthy people across ages (dated by TCRdb to about 2015). Library creation used 5' RACE. The second PCR ran for roughly 6 to 11 cycles and used a J-beta primer mix along with a sample-barcoded 5' primer. Using fastp at Q25 and MiXCR, TCRdb reprocessed the public reads and kept productive beta chains. Records with the same CDR3 protein are collapsed into one entry carrying the most frequent genes and DNA. This sample holds 1.5 million to 2 million distinct CDR3 sequences; roughly 43% were observed only once. The biggest ten clones account for more than 20% of the sample. The sequencing input was blood. The receptors were sampled from a human donor in good health.

The rearrangement links TRBV4-2 to TRBJ1-5; the D is unclear. This CDR3 is 14 amino acids long. Germline loops: CDR1 LGHNA, CDR2 YNFKEQ. V gave up 0 bases and J gave up 7 bases, with 10 bases separating them. CDR3 sequence (DNA): TGTGCCAGCAGCCAAGATCGTGGGTGCCAGCCCCAGCATTTT. It yields the protein CASSQDRGCQPQHF.

This clonotype was seen many times. The rearrangement links TRBV6-5 to TRBJ1-2, with a possible D match to TRBD1 (6 bases). The length of the CDR3 is 14 residues. Germline loops: CDR1 MNHEY, CDR2 SVGAGI. The V end was cut by 10 bases, the J end by 5 bases, with 20 bases between. The DNA of the CDR3 is TGTGCCACCAAAATAGGGGGAGACGTATATGGCTACACCTTC. Its protein is CATKIGGDVYGYTF.

The chain has TRBV7-9 and TRBJ1-6; TRBD1 aligns across 12 bases. The CDR3 length is 18 residues. With V trimmed by 3 bases and J by 7 bases, 10 bases remained unmatched. Germline values: CDR1 SEHNR, CDR2 FQNEAQ (reference sequence). CDR3 DNA sequence: TGTGCCAGCAGCTTTAGTTGGGACAGGGGGCAGCGAAATTCACCCCTCCACTTT. This sequence encodes CASSFSWDRGQRNSPLHF.

This clonotype has a handful of counts. J is TRBJ1-4 and V is TRBV4-2, with TRBD1 matching over 9 bases. With 0 bases clipped from V and 8 bases from J, the junction kept 7 bases outside the gene matches. This CDR3 region has 16 residues. In germline, CDR1 is LGHNA, CDR2 YNFKEQ. CDR3 nucleotides: TGTGCCAGCAGCCAAGATGTGGGACAGGGAGGGGAAAAACTGTTTTTT. This translates into CASSQDVGQGGEKLFF.

This clonotype turned up a few times. The chain joins TRBV6-1 to TRBJ2-5, with D possibly TRBD2 on 7 matching bases. CDR1 is MNHNS, CDR2 SASEGT, per germline. There are 13 residues in the CDR3. V was shortened by 7 bases and J by 1 base, with 10 bases between the two germline ends. CDR3 sequence (DNA): TGTGCCAGCAACCGGGGGGCCCAAGAGACCCAGTACTTC. Translation gives CASNRGAQETQYF.